Reported below is one T cell receptor beta chain. What it binds is unknown. The data were taken from a study of a mutant IDH1 vaccine in newly diagnosed glioma. Study at large: Vaccination began 4-6 weeks post radiotherapy alone, or with temozolomide cycles. Sex among treated patients split about 62% male, roughly 40% female; mean age was about 43 years. It was radiotherapy, temozolomide, or both that patients received previously, with most receiving both.

Noted time point: week 35, safety follow-up. Doses comprised 300 ug of mutant IDH1 20-mer peptide each, plus topical imiquimod. Sequencing used immunoSEQ multiplex PCR; TCRdb keeps in-frame clones, though not all of them. The repertoire has 60,000 to 75,000 clones, around 86% of them found once; the top ten carry about 2%. Trimming cost V 0 bases and J 4 bases; bases outside gene matches: 3. The CDR3 runs to 15 residues. Germline assignment: CDR1 SGDLS and CDR2 YYNGEE. Overall study findings and caveats: Immune responses induced by the vaccine were seen in roughly 93% of patients, spanning multiple MHC alleles.

The chain is built from TRBV9 and TRBJ2-3; 9 positions agree with TRBD2. The sample consisted of PBMCs, taken from a glioma patient whose treatment included an IDH1 peptide vaccine. This clonotype was obtained from a man younger than 45 with glioma. Here the CDR3 DNA reads TGTGCCAGCAGCGTAGTAGCGGGAGAGGCAGATACGCAGTATTTT. Its translation: CASSVVAGEADTQYF.